The rows below give T cell receptor beta chains drawn from one sample of a study of T cells in tuberculosis. TCRdb's copy holds only in-frame clones and misses some; the assay was immunoSEQ multiplex PCR. The sample contains about 50,000 clones, 90% to 95% of which appear only once. Sequencing used PBMCs, obtained at tuberculosis diagnosis. These receptors all stem from an adult with tuberculosis. Each CDR3 is given with its conserved first and last residue. Each record gives: D gene, clone size, V gene, J gene, CDR3 DNA, CDR3 protein. The D gene is left open where the match is weak. Not every row has a clone size; where given, it reads once, few, many or a size class.

d_gene: TRBD1
abundance: NA
v_gene: TRBV15
j_gene: TRBJ2-2
CDR3nt: TGTGCCACCAGCAACCCTTACAGGGGGGACACCGGGGAGCTGTTTTTT
CDR3aa: CATSNPYRGDTGELFF

d_gene: NA
abundance: NA
v_gene: TRBV5-1
j_gene: TRBJ2-5
CDR3nt: TGCGCCAGCAGCTTGGGGCTCTACAGCCCGGACCAGTACTTC
CDR3aa: CASSLGLYSPDQYF

d_gene: NA
abundance: NA
v_gene: TRBV5-6
j_gene: TRBJ1-2
CDR3nt: TGTGCCAGCAGCTTTAAACAGGGTTTCCTGTCAGGCTACACCTTC
CDR3aa: CASSFKQGFLSGYTF

d_gene: NA
abundance: NA
v_gene: TRBV28
j_gene: TRBJ1-2
CDR3nt: TGTGCCAGCAGTTTATACCAATGGGACACCGACTATGGCTACACCTTC
CDR3aa: CASSLYQWDTDYGYTF

d_gene: NA
abundance: NA
v_gene: TRBV5-8
j_gene: TRBJ1-1
CDR3nt: TGTGCCAGCAGCTTGCAGGCAAACCTAAGAAACACTGAAGCTTTCTTT
CDR3aa: CASSLQANLRNTEAFF

d_gene: NA
abundance: NA
v_gene: TRBV9
j_gene: TRBJ2-5
CDR3nt: TGTGCCAGCAGCGTAGAGGACTTGGACCAAGAGACCCAGTACTTC
CDR3aa: CASSVEDLDQETQYF

d_gene: TRBD1
abundance: NA
v_gene: TRBV30
j_gene: TRBJ2-2
CDR3nt: TGTGCCTGGAGTGTAAAGAGACAGGGGACCGGGGAGCTGTTTTTT
CDR3aa: CAWSVKRQGTGELFF

d_gene: NA
abundance: NA
v_gene: TRBV9
j_gene: TRBJ2-1
CDR3nt: TGTGCCAGCAGCGTACATTTTCTCGGTAAAAGCAATGAGCAGTTCTTC
CDR3aa: CASSVHFLGKSNEQFF

d_gene: NA
abundance: NA
v_gene: TRBV7-2
j_gene: TRBJ2-1
CDR3nt: TGTGCCAGCAGCTTCAATGGACAGTTTCAGGAGCAGTTCTTC
CDR3aa: CASSFNGQFQEQFF

d_gene: NA
abundance: NA
v_gene: TRBV30
j_gene: TRBJ2-7
CDR3nt: TGTGCCTGGAGTGGGGCGTGGGTCGGCGAGCAGTACTTC
CDR3aa: CAWSGAWVGEQYF

d_gene: NA
abundance: NA
v_gene: TRBV7-2
j_gene: TRBJ2-7
CDR3nt: TGTGCCAGCAGCTTATCTGCGGTTCCGGGCGAGCAGTACTTC
CDR3aa: CASSLSAVPGEQYF

d_gene: NA
abundance: once
v_gene: TRBV7-9
j_gene: TRBJ1-4
CDR3nt: TGTGCCAGCAGCTTGAGGAAAGAGGAAAAACTGTTTTTT
CDR3aa: CASSLRKEEKLFF

d_gene: NA
abundance: once
v_gene: TRBV7-3
j_gene: TRBJ2-6
CDR3nt: TGTGCCAGCAGCTTTTTCCCTACTAGCTGGGGCTCTGGGGCCAACGTCCTGACTTTC
CDR3aa: CASSFFPTSWGSGANVLTF

d_gene: NA
abundance: NA
v_gene: TRBV7-2
j_gene: TRBJ1-2
CDR3nt: TGTGCCAGCAGCCCTTCGGGGGGATTAATATATGGCTACACCTTC
CDR3aa: CASSPSGGLIYGYTF